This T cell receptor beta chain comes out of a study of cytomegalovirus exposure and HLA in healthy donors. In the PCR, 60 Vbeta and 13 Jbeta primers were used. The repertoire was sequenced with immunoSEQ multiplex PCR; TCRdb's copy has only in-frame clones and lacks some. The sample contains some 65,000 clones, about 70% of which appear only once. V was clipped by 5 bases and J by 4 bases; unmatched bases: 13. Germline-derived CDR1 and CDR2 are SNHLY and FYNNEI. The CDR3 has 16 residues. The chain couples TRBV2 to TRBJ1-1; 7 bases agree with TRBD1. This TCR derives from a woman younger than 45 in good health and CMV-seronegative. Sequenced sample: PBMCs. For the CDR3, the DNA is TGTGCCAGCAGTCGATTTTCGACAGGGCGGGGCACTGAAGCTTTCTTT. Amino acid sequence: CASSRFSTGRGTEAFF.